The rows below give T cell receptor beta chains drawn from one sample of a study of blood T cells in healthy people across ages. A single record per CDR3 protein comes from TCRdb applying MiXCR to the 5' RACE reads. The sample holds about 1,500,000 distinct CDR3 sequences, 28% seen once. The sample taken for sequencing was blood. The receptors stem from a woman aged 30 to 39 in good health. Each CDR3 is given with its conserved first and last residue. A D gene is named only where the DNA matches it firmly. Clone size is given for some rows only: seen once, a few or many times, or a class if the clone is expanded.

CDR3nt: TGCAGTGCTAGTTGGAGAGGAGATACGCAGTATTTT
CDR3aa: CSASWRGDTQYF
j_gene: TRBJ2-3
abundance: -
d_gene: -
v_gene: TRBV20-1

CDR3nt: TGTGCCAGCTCACCAATCGAACAGGGCGATGGCTACACCTTC
CDR3aa: CASSPIEQGDGYTF
j_gene: TRBJ1-2
abundance: -
d_gene: -
v_gene: TRBV18

CDR3nt: TGCGCCAGCAGCTTGGCGGGACTAAATTACAATGAGCAGTTCTTC
CDR3aa: CASSLAGLNYNEQFF
j_gene: TRBJ2-1
abundance: many
d_gene: TRBD2
v_gene: TRBV5-1

CDR3nt: TGTGCCAGCAGCTTAGCGGAGGTTGGTAATTCACCCCTCCACTTT
CDR3aa: CASSLAEVGNSPLHF
j_gene: TRBJ1-6
abundance: few
d_gene: -
v_gene: TRBV7-2

CDR3nt: TGCGCCAGCAGCTTGGGACAGATCCACGAGCAGTACTTC
CDR3aa: CASSLGQIHEQYF
j_gene: TRBJ2-7
abundance: -
d_gene: -
v_gene: TRBV5-1

CDR3nt: TGTGCCAGCAGTCGCGCGCGGACAGGGACGATCGCAGATACGCAGTATTTT
CDR3aa: CASSRARTGTIADTQYF
j_gene: TRBJ2-3
abundance: many
d_gene: TRBD1
v_gene: TRBV6-1

CDR3nt: TGCGCCAGCAGCGATCCGGGACTAGTAAATGAGCAGTTCTTC
CDR3aa: CASSDPGLVNEQFF
j_gene: TRBJ2-1
abundance: -
d_gene: TRBD2
v_gene: TRBV5-1

CDR3nt: TGTGCCAGTAGATCGGGACTAGTGGGAGTCAGTAATGAGCAGTTCTTC
CDR3aa: CASRSGLVGVSNEQFF
j_gene: TRBJ2-1
abundance: -
d_gene: TRBD2
v_gene: TRBV19

CDR3nt: TGTGCCAGCTCCGGACACGTTTCGGATACGCGGTATTTT
CDR3aa: CASSGHVSDTRYF
j_gene: TRBJ2-3
abundance: -
d_gene: -
v_gene: TRBV5-5

CDR3nt: TGCGCCAGCAGCCCCGGAGAAGGACCGCCACTTCCTCAGTATTTT
CDR3aa: CASSPGEGPPLPQYF
j_gene: TRBJ2-3
abundance: -
d_gene: -
v_gene: TRBV5-1

CDR3nt: TGCGCCAGCATGGAGATCCCGAGCACTGAAGCTTTCTTT
CDR3aa: CASMEIPSTEAFF
j_gene: TRBJ1-1
abundance: -
d_gene: -
v_gene: TRBV5-1

CDR3nt: TGCGCCAGCAGCTTGGCTTCCGGGACAGCGACATTTAAAAACACTGAAGCTTTCTTT
CDR3aa: CASSLASGTATFKNTEAFF
j_gene: TRBJ1-1
abundance: -
d_gene: TRBD1
v_gene: TRBV5-1

CDR3nt: TGTGCCAGCTCACCACCCGGCTACAATGAGCAGTTCTTC
CDR3aa: CASSPPGYNEQFF
j_gene: TRBJ2-1
abundance: many
d_gene: -
v_gene: TRBV18

CDR3nt: TGCGCCAGCAGCCAGACAGGGGGAGAAGGCTACACCTTC
CDR3aa: CASSQTGGEGYTF
j_gene: TRBJ1-2
abundance: -
d_gene: TRBD1
v_gene: TRBV5-1

CDR3nt: TGCAGCGTTCCCACTGAAGCTTTCTTT
CDR3aa: CSVPTEAFF
j_gene: TRBJ1-1
abundance: few
d_gene: -
v_gene: TRBV29-1

CDR3nt: TGTGCCAGCAGTTTATCTAAAGGGAGAAACACCTTC
CDR3aa: CASSLSKGRNTF
j_gene: TRBJ1-2
abundance: many
d_gene: -
v_gene: TRBV28

CDR3nt: TGTGCCAGCAGATTAACAGTCAACTATGGCTACACCTTC
CDR3aa: CASRLTVNYGYTF
j_gene: TRBJ1-2
abundance: many
d_gene: -
v_gene: TRBV5-5

CDR3nt: TGTGCCAGCAGCCTAACTCTGGGAAGACGTACTTCACCCCTCCACTTT
CDR3aa: CASSLTLGRRTSPLHF
j_gene: TRBJ1-6
abundance: -
d_gene: -
v_gene: TRBV11-1

CDR3nt: TGCAGGGCTAGATACGGGGATGAGCAGTTCTTC
CDR3aa: CRARYGDEQFF
j_gene: TRBJ2-1
abundance: -
d_gene: -
v_gene: TRBV20-1

CDR3nt: TGTGCCAGCAGCTTGGAGGGACTACTCAATGAGCAGTTCTTC
CDR3aa: CASSLEGLLNEQFF
j_gene: TRBJ2-1
abundance: few
d_gene: TRBD2
v_gene: TRBV11-2

CDR3nt: TGTGCCTGGAGTAGGGCTCGCTCGCGTCGAGAGACCCAGTACTTC
CDR3aa: CAWSRARSRRETQYF
j_gene: TRBJ2-5
abundance: -
d_gene: -
v_gene: TRBV30

CDR3nt: TGTGCCAGCAAGAACACTGAAGCTTTCTTT
CDR3aa: CASKNTEAFF
j_gene: TRBJ1-1
abundance: few
d_gene: -
v_gene: TRBV27

CDR3nt: TGTGCCAGCACCCCCGCAGGGGCTAACTATGGCTACACCTTC
CDR3aa: CASTPAGANYGYTF
j_gene: TRBJ1-2
abundance: once
d_gene: -
v_gene: TRBV12-3/TRBV12-4